This TCR beta chain was sequenced during a study of beta chain features in type 1 diabetes. The study's findings and limits: In all four CD4+ subsets, TCRB CDR3 length was significantly, moderately reduced in type 1 diabetes. The naive, central memory and Treg TCRB repertoires of patients appeared to be more similar to one another than those of healthy donors.

Germline lookup yields CDR1 MNHEY and CDR2 SVGAGI. This CDR3 has 13 residues. Trimming took off 7 bases at V and 0 bases at J, with 4 bases between the two ends. All of the isolated RNA was reverse transcribed, so expressed TCRB transcripts were sequenced. Naive, central memory and regulatory T cell samples averaged approximately 3.6 million immunoSEQ reads each. The data were produced by immunoSEQ multiplex PCR, yet TCRdb's version contains in-frame clones alone and is incomplete. Of about 360,000 clones detected, around an eighth appear once; the ten largest clones hold under 0.02%. In its sample, this clone was seen a few times. Its matching antigen is unknown. One heparinised draw of blood, averaging around 120 mL, came from each donor.

This sequence originates from a young man in good health. The source material was naive CD4+ T cells from blood. The V and J genes are TRBV6-5 and TRBJ1-6, with D unresolved. CDR3 loop: CASKRSYNSPLHF. DNA of the CDR3: TGTGCCAGCAAGCGCTCCTATAATTCACCCCTCCACTTT.